This TCR beta chain is from a study of blood T cell repertoires in COVID-19. Study background: The United States, Italy and Spain provided the acute and convalescent COVID-19 samples.

In the original analysis: Amplification with reference gene primers provided the estimates of nucleated cell counts. The method was immunoSEQ multiplex PCR; TCRdb's version includes in-frame clones alone and lacks a portion of them. V and J calls and clone size are as listed in that table; D and trimming were resolved from the DNA. Of 370,000 or so clones listed, 70% to 85% are singletons. CDR1 and CDR2 (germline): LGHDT, YNNKEL (reference sequence). The CDR3 has 13 amino acids. V was cut by 2 bases and J by 15 bases, with 14 bases left in between. The sequenced material came from peripheral blood. The receptor comes from a human donor with acute or convalescent COVID-19. The donor label of this sample is uncertain. This chain uses TRBV3-1 (or the pseudogene TRBV3-2) with TRBJ1-6; tentatively, D is TRBD1 (5 bases). The CDR3 region has the DNA TGTGCCAGCAGCCAACTGGGGGGAAGGGGCCTCCACTTT. Its protein is CASSQLGGRGLHF.